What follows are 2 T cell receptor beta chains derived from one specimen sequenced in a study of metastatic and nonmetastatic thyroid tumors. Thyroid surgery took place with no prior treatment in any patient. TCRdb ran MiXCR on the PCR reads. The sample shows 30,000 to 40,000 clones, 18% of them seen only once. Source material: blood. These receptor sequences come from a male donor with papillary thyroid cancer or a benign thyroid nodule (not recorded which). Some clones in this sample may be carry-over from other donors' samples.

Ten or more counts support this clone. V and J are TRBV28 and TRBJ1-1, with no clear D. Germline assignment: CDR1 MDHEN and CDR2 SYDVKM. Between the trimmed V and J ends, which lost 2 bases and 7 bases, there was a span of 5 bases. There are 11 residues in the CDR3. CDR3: CASSLSFEAFF. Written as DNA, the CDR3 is TGTGCCAGCAGTTTAAGCTTTGAAGCTTTCTTT.

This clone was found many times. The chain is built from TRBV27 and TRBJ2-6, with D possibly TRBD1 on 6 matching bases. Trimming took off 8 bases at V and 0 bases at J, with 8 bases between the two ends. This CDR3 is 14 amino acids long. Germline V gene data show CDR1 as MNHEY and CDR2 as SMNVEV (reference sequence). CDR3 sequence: CASDRFSGANVLTF. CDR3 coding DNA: TGTGCCAGCGACAGGTTCTCTGGGGCCAACGTCCTGACTTTC. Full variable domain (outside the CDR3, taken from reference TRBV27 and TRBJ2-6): EAQVTQNPRYLITVTGKKLTVTCSQNMNHEYMSWYRQDPGLGLRQIYYSMNVEVTDKGDVPEGYKVSRKEKRNFPLILESPSPNQTSLYFCASDRFSGANVLTFGAGSRLTVL.